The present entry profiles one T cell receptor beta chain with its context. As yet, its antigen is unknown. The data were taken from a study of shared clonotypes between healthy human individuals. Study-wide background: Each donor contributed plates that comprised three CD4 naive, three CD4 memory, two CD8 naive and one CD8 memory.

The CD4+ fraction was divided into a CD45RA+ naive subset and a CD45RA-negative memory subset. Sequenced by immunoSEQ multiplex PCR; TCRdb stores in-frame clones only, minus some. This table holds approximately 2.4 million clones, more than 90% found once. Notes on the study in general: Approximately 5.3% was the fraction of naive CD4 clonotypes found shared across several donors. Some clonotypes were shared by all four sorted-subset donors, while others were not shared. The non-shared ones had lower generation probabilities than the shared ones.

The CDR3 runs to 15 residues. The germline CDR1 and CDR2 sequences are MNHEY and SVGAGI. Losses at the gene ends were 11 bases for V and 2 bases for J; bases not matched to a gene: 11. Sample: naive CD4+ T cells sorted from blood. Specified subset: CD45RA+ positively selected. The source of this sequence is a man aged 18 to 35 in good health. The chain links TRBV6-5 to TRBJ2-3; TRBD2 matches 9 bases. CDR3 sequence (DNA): TGTGCCTCAAAGAGGCTAGCGGGACCCACAGATACGCAGTATTTT. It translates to CASKRLAGPTDTQYF.